These T cell receptor beta chains were read from a single sample in a study of identical twins. Each CDR3 protein gets one entry after TCRdb re-called the 5' RACE reads with MiXCR. Of 450,000 or so distinct CDR3 sequences listed, 14% are singletons. These data were also filed under a second study, of yellow fever vaccine responses in identical twins.

Sequencing used CD4+ T cells sorted from blood. These receptors were collected from a woman between 18 and 30 years old in good health. CDR3s include the opening cysteine and the closing phenylalanine or tryptophan. The order of the fields is J gene, CDR3 length, V gene, clone size, D gene, CDR3 protein, CDR3 DNA. The D gene is left open where the match is weak. Clone size is given for some rows only: seen once, a few or many times, or a class if the clone is expanded.

>TRBJ2-1|16|TRBV5-6|few|TRBD2
CASSSWTSGTYNEQFF
TGTGCCAGCAGCTCCTGGACTAGCGGAACCTACAATGAGCAGTTCTTC
>TRBJ2-3|14|TRBV12-3/TRBV12-4|.|.
CASRSGQATDTQYF
TGTGCCAGCAGATCCGGCCAAGCTACAGATACGCAGTATTTT
>TRBJ2-7|15|TRBV5-1|few|.
CASSLGSKRSSEQYF
TGCGCCAGCAGCTTGGGCTCGAAGCGGTCGAGCGAGCAGTACTTC
>TRBJ2-1|20|TRBV18|.|.
CASSPVPMLAARDAYNEQFF
TGTGCCAGCTCACCAGTCCCGATGCTAGCCGCGCGGGATGCCTACAATGAGCAGTTCTTC
>TRBJ2-7|14|TRBV7-6|.|.
CASSLAASGDEQYF
TGTGCCAGCAGCTTAGCGGCTTCGGGGGACGAGCAGTACTTC
>TRBJ2-2|13|TRBV28|few|.
CASRHIVPGELFF
TGTGCCAGCAGGCACATAGTCCCCGGGGAGCTGTTTTTT
>TRBJ1-1|12|TRBV12-3/TRBV12-4|few|.
CASTIDGTEAFF
TGTGCCAGCACTATCGACGGCACTGAAGCTTTCTTT
>TRBJ2-7|16|TRBV7-2|few|.
CASSLGQSGGSYEQYF
TGTGCCAGCAGCTTAGGACAGTCCGGGGGCTCCTACGAGCAGTACTTC
>TRBJ2-7|14|TRBV20-1|few|TRBD1
CSAPRGRTAYEQYF
TGCAGTGCTCCAAGGGGGCGAACCGCCTACGAGCAGTACTTC
>TRBJ2-3|16|TRBV3-1|few|.
CASSQDLQRSTDTQYF
TGTGCCAGCAGCCAAGATTTACAGCGGAGCACAGATACGCAGTATTTT
>TRBJ2-1|15|TRBV12-3/TRBV12-4|many|TRBD1
CASTQHRGYYNEQFF
TGTGCCAGCACTCAACACAGGGGCTACTACAATGAGCAGTTCTTC
>TRBJ2-3|16|TRBV7-9|.|TRBD2
CASSTRREGPPDTQYF
TGTGCCAGCAGCACGCGGCGGGAGGGCCCCCCAGATACGCAGTATTTT
>TRBJ2-7|17|TRBV12-3/TRBV12-4|.|TRBD1
CASSLALGTGGVYEQYF
TGTGCCAGCAGTTTAGCCCTCGGGACAGGGGGGGTATACGAGCAGTACTTC
>TRBJ2-2|11|TRBV20-1|few|.
CSTGRTGELFF
TGCAGTACAGGGAGGACCGGGGAGCTGTTTTTT
>TRBJ2-3|15|TRBV5-1|few|.
CASSLVGDSTDTQYF
TGCGCCAGCAGCTTGGTTGGGGATAGCACAGATACGCAGTATTTT
>TRBJ2-5|14|TRBV9|few|TRBD2
CASSVDSSGHRQYF
TGTGCCAGCAGCGTAGACTCTAGCGGACACAGACAGTACTTC
>TRBJ2-1|15|TRBV20-1|.|.
CSARVLDGIYNEQFF
TGCAGTGCTAGAGTCCTAGATGGTATCTACAATGAGCAGTTCTTC
>TRBJ2-7|15|TRBV7-8|few|TRBD2
CASSLVGSGNYEQYF
TGTGCCAGCAGCTTAGTAGGTAGCGGGAATTACGAGCAGTACTTC
>TRBJ1-5|14|TRBV28|few|TRBD1
CASRPQGGGQPQHF
TGTGCCAGCAGGCCACAGGGGGGGGGTCAGCCCCAGCATTTT
>TRBJ2-3|16|TRBV5-1|few|TRBD1
CASSLAGTGVGDTQYF
TGCGCCAGCAGCTTGGCCGGGACAGGGGTGGGAGATACGCAGTATTTT
>TRBJ2-2|14|TRBV29-1|.|TRBD2
CSVGLAGGPGELFF
TGCAGCGTTGGACTAGCGGGAGGGCCCGGGGAGCTGTTTTTT
>TRBJ2-7|14|TRBV10-3|many|.
CAISDGNPTYEQYF
TGTGCCATCAGTGACGGCAATCCCACCTACGAGCAGTACTTC
>TRBJ2-2|15|TRBV20-1|many|.
CSARDSGVNTGELFF
TGCAGTGCTAGAGATTCAGGGGTCAACACCGGGGAGCTGTTTTTT
>TRBJ1-2|14|TRBV20-1|few|.
CSARTPGRLYGYTF
TGCAGTGCTAGAACCCCGGGACGGCTCTATGGCTACACCTTC
>TRBJ2-5|13|TRBV5-1|few|.
CASSLEAQETQYF
TGCGCCAGCAGCTTGGAGGCGCAAGAGACCCAGTACTTC
>TRBJ2-7|16|TRBV28|.|TRBD1
CASIEGTGRGPYEQYF
TGTGCCAGCATTGAGGGGACAGGGAGGGGCCCCTACGAGCAGTACTTC
>TRBJ1-5|11|TRBV10-1|.|.
CASSHIQPQHF
TGCGCCAGCAGCCACATTCAGCCCCAGCATTTT
>TRBJ2-2|13|TRBV7-2|.|.
CASSLNSPGELFF
TGTGCCAGCAGCTTAAATAGCCCCGGGGAGCTGTTTTTT